This TCR beta chain was found in a study of shared clonotypes between healthy human individuals. Study summary: Each donor's CD4 naive and CD4 memory cells filled three plates apiece, CD8 naive two, and CD8 memory one.

This clone was detected once. Naive CD45RA+ and memory CD45RA-negative subsets were split from CD4+ cells. Original data processing: Without quality scores, immunoSEQ junctional reads could not be filtered like full-length reads. Using immunoSEQ multiplex PCR, the repertoire was profiled, and TCRdb retains in-frame clones only, with some absent. V and J calls and clone size are those listed in that table; D and trimming were worked out from the DNA. This sample carries approximately 2.4 million clones, around 95% of them seen once, and the ten largest clones take roughly 0.13%. Trimming left V 3 bases short and J 12 bases short, with 16 bases between. Per the germline V gene, CDR1 is SGDLS and CDR2 is YYNGEE. This CDR3 has 13 residues.

This clonotype originated in a young man in good health. The chain employs TRBV9 and TRBJ2-1; D not resolved. Material for sequencing was naive CD4+ T cells sorted from blood. The subset is: CD45RA+ positively selected. CDR3 nucleotides: TGTGCCAGCAGCGAGGACCCAGATGGATCGCAGTTCTTC. Translation: CASSEDPDGSQFF. Using reference TRBV9 and TRBJ2-1 for the parts outside the CDR3, the full variable domain is DSGVTQTPKHLITATGQRVTLRCSPRSGDLSVYWYQQSLDQGLQFLIQYYNGEERAKGNILERFSAQQFPDLHSELNLSSLELGDSALYFCASSEDPDGSQFFGPGTRLTVL.